Here is one T cell receptor beta chain with its context. This entry belongs to a study of cytomegalovirus exposure and HLA in healthy donors. Clones were read by immunoSEQ multiplex PCR, and TCRdb kept only the in-frame ones, dropping some. The top ten hold around 3.1% of the sample, which has 200,000 to 300,000 clones, about 90% seen once. This CDR3 is built from 14 residues. Germline CDR1 is MDHEN and CDR2 is SYDVKM. Trimming took off 6 bases at V and 1 base at J, with 12 bases between the two ends. V gene TRBV28 combines with J gene TRBJ1-1, with D possibly matching TRBD1 (5 bases). The TCR comes from a woman aged 30 to 39 in good health and CMV-seronegative. The material sequenced was PBMCs. The CDR3 spells CASRVGTENTEAFF. For the CDR3, the DNA is TGTGCCAGCAGAGTAGGGACGGAGAACACTGAAGCTTTCTTT.